The 16 T cell receptor beta chains given below trace back to one sample, sequenced in a study of blood T cell repertoires in COVID-19 (TCRdb year 2020). Receptor libraries were prepared by the immunoSEQ multiplex PCR assay. Not all clones reach the TCRdb copy of this immuneACCESS table, which keeps in-frame sequences only. Checked studies attribute under half of the gap to unresolved V genes and leave the rest unexplained. The sample table lists about 110,000 clones, 80% to 90% of them with a count of one. Of the sample, 3% to 3.5% falls within the top ten clones. Sequenced material: peripheral blood. Receptor source: a man aged 40-55 years with acute or convalescent COVID-19.

This chain connects TRBV24-1 to TRBJ2-3; TRBD1 matches at 7 bases. From germline, CDR1 is KGHDR and CDR2 SFDVKD. This CDR3 spans 12 amino acids. V lost 6 bases, J lost 6 bases, and 2 bases stayed unmatched. The CDR3 here is CATSTGADTQYF. DNA for the CDR3: TGTGCCACCAGTACAGGGGCGGATACGCAGTATTTT.

The chain employs TRBV4-1 and TRBJ1-3; D remains unclear. Germline CDR1 is MGHRA and CDR2 is YSYEKL. This CDR3 has 15 amino acids. The V and J ends lost 2 bases and 0 bases respectively, with 8 bases between them. CDR3 nucleotide sequence: TGCGCCAGCAGCCAACCAGCGACCTCTGGAAACACCATATATTTT. This translates into CASSQPATSGNTIYF.

The CDR3, as DNA: TGTGCCAGCAGCTTTCAGGGGACCGGTACCGGGGAGCTGTTTTTT. It is translated as CASSFQGTGTGELFF. The rearrangement links TRBV11-3 to TRBJ2-2, with D possibly TRBD1 on 6 matching bases. Deletions cut 3 bases from V and 5 bases from J, with 13 bases between. The CDR3 totals 15 residues. CDR1 is SGHNT and CDR2 is YENEEA in the germline V gene.

This sequence joins TRBV19 and TRBJ2-7; 9 nucleotides agree with TRBD1. This CDR3 comprises 15 residues. Trimming at V came to 3 bases and at J to 6 bases, leaving 9 bases not matched to a gene. Germline CDR1 is LNHDA and CDR2 is SQIVND (reference sequence). The CDR3 sequence is CASSIGGQGSGEQYF. The CDR3 DNA is TGTGCCAGTAGTATTGGTGGACAGGGGTCGGGCGAGCAGTACTTC.

The V call is TRBV28, the J call TRBJ1-3; D ambiguous. Deletions cut 7 bases from V and 0 bases from J, with 10 bases between. CDR1 MDHEN and CDR2 SYDVKM come from the germline V gene. CDR3 length: 14 residues. Here the CDR3 reads CASIPAGSGNTIYF. CDR3 sequence (DNA): TGTGCCAGCATCCCAGCGGGCTCTGGAAACACCATATATTTT.

This sequence joins TRBV4-1 and TRBJ1-1; maybe TRBD1 (5 bases). The V end lost 0 bases, the J end lost 2 bases, and 10 bases lay between the germline ends. This CDR3 spans 15 amino acids. Germline-derived CDR1 and CDR2 are MGHRA and YSYEKL. CDR3 loop: CASSQDLGVNTEAFF. The CDR3 DNA sequence: TGCGCCAGCAGCCAAGACTTAGGGGTAAACACTGAAGCTTTCTTT.

This clone occurred once. This CDR3 is also generated by other DNA sequences in the sample. The gene calls are TRBV30 and TRBJ2-7; 11 bases line up with TRBD1. V lost 5 bases and J lost 3; bases outside the gene matches: 3. CDR1 is GTSNPN, CDR2 SVGIG, per germline (reference sequence). The CDR3 loop spans 13 amino acids. CDR3 bases: TGTGCCTGGGTCGGGACAGGGGGCTACGAGCAGTACTTC. Translating gives CAWVGTGGYEQYF.

The chain is built from TRBV2 and TRBJ2-1, with TRBD2 identical over 12 bases. This CDR3 is 19 amino acids long. J was trimmed by 0 bases and V by 3 bases; bases with no gene match: 9. From germline, CDR1 is SNHLY and CDR2 FYNNEI. CDR3 DNA: TGTGCCAGCAGTGACCGGACTAGCGGGGTCGGGAGCTCCTACAATGAGCAGTTCTTC. As protein: CASSDRTSGVGSSYNEQFF.

This clone showed up just once. V is TRBV6-1 and J is TRBJ2-4; D might be TRBD1 (6 bases). The CDR3 extends over 14 amino acids. V was pared by 3 bases and J by 6 bases, with 12 bases between. Germline V gene lookup returns CDR1 MNHNS and CDR2 SASEGT. CDR3 nucleotide sequence: TGTGCCAGCAGTGACAGGGGCCGGGGAAACATTCAGTACTTC. As protein: CASSDRGRGNIQYF.

This clone was detected once. V usage is TRBV7-9 and J usage is TRBJ2-7; 8 bases fit TRBD1. The CDR3 is made up of 16 amino acids. V shed 5 bases, J shed 0 bases, and the junction held 9 bases outside the gene matches. CDR1 and CDR2 from the germline V gene are SEHNR and FQNEAQ (reference sequence). This chain's CDR3 is CASSAGLGQASYEQYF. CDR3 nucleotide sequence: TGTGCCAGCAGCGCGGGTCTGGGACAGGCCTCCTACGAGCAGTACTTC.

This clone was found a few times. This chain uses TRBV4-1 with TRBJ2-7; 11 positions agree with TRBD2. There are 16 residues in the CDR3. Germline V gene lookup returns CDR1 MGHRA and CDR2 YSYEKL. V lost 4 bases and J lost 2; bases outside the gene matches: 7. The CDR3 spells CASSPWYSGGAYEQYF. CDR3 DNA sequence: TGCGCCAGCAGCCCGTGGTATAGCGGGGGGGCCTACGAGCAGTACTTC.

This clone was detected once. This chain connects TRBV29-1 to TRBJ2-3; 10 nucleotides match TRBD1. The germline CDR1 and CDR2 sequences are SQVTM and ANQGSEA. The ends lost 7 bases at V and 1 base at J; junction bases unmatched: 5. The CDR3 covers 14 residues. DNA of the CDR3: TGCAGCGCGGACAGGGGGTACGGCACAGATACGCAGTATTTT. It is translated as CSADRGYGTDTQYF.

The rearrangement joins TRBV5-1 to TRBJ2-3, with TRBD2 as a possible D gene (6 bases). The germline gives CDR1 SGHRS, CDR2 YFSETQ. The CDR3 has 14 residues. Trimming cost V 1 base and J 4 bases, with 10 bases left between them. In DNA form, the CDR3 reads TGCGCCAGCAGCTTGTGGACGGGGGCAGATACGCAGTATTTT. The encoded protein is CASSLWTGADTQYF. Full variable domain (missing parts from reference TRBV5-1 and TRBJ2-3): KAGVTQTPRYLIKTRGQQVTLSCSPISGHRSVSWYQQTPGQGLQFLFEYFSETQRNKGNFPGRFSGRQFSNSRSEMNVSTLELGDSALYLCASSLWTGADTQYFGPGTRLTVL.

V and J are TRBV6-5 and TRBJ2-5, with D possibly matching TRBD2 (5 bases). The V and J ends lost 8 bases and 4 bases respectively, with 14 bases between them. Germline V gene sequence: CDR1 MNHEY, CDR2 SVGAGI. The CDR3 sequence is 13 residues long. CDR3 residues: CASARAPGETQYF. The CDR3 DNA reads as TGTGCCAGCGCGAGGGCCCCGGGAGAGACCCAGTACTTC.

The rearrangement links TRBV6-2 or TRBV6-3 to TRBJ1-1; a weak D match, TRBD1 (6 bases). Trimming stripped 2 bases from V and 1 base from J, with 11 bases between. The CDR3 spans 15 residues. In germline, CDR1 is MNHEY, CDR2 SVGEGT. The DNA for the CDR3 is TGTGCCAGCAGTTACCCACAGGGTGGGAACACTGAAGCTTTCTTT. Residues: CASSYPQGGNTEAFF.

The gene calls are TRBV29-1 and TRBJ1-2; TRBD1 is a possible D gene (5 bases). Trimming removed 2 bases from V and 1 base from J, with 17 bases in between. The CDR3 sequence is 16 residues long. The germline V gene encodes CDR1 SQVTM and CDR2 ANQGSEA. CDR3 sequence: CSVERHGTFLNYGYTF. The CDR3 region has the DNA TGCAGCGTTGAAAGGCACGGGACTTTCCTTAACTATGGCTACACCTTC.